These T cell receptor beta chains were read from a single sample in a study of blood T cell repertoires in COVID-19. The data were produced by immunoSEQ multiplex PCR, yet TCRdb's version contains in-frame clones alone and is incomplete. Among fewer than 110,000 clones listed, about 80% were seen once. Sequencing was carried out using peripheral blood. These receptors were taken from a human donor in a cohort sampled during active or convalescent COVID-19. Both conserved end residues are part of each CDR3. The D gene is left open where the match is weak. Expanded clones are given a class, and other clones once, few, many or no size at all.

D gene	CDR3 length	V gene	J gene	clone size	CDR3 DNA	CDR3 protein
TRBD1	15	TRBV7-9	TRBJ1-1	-	TGTGCCAGCAGAACCGCCGACAGGGGGATCACTGAAGCTTTCTTT	CASRTADRGITEAFF
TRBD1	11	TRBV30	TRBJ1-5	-	TGTGCCTGGAACCACAGGGGGTCCCAGCATTTT	CAWNHRGSQHF
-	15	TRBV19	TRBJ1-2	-	TGTGCCAGTAGTATGAAGCGAGGGGGGGACTATGGCTACACCTTC	CASSMKRGGDYGYTF
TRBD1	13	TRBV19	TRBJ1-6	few	TGTGCCAGTACGGACAGGACCAATTCACCCCTCCACTTT	CASTDRTNSPLHF
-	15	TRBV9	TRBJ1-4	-	TGTGCCAGCAGCCTCTCCGGATCCGGGGGTGAAAAACTGTTTTTT	CASSLSGSGGEKLFF
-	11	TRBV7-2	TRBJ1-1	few	TGTGCCAGCAGAGATCAGGGTAAAGCTTTCTTT	CASRDQGKAFF
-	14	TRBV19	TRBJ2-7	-	TGTGCCAGTAGTCACTCTCAGGGGTCAGGCGAGCAGTACTTC	CASSHSQGSGEQYF
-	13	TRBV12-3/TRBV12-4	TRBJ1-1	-	TGTGCCAGCAGTTTAGGGGCATCGACTGAAGCTTTCTTT	CASSLGASTEAFF
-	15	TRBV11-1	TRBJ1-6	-	TGTGCCAGCAGCACCCGGACAGCGACTAATTCACCCCTCCACTTT	CASSTRTATNSPLHF
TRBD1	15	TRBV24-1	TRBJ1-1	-	TGTGCCACCAGTGATCAGATGGACAGGGATACTGAAGCTTTCTTT	CATSDQMDRDTEAFF
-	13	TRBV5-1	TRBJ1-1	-	TGCGCCAGCAGCGGCGGATCTACCTTTGAAGCTTTCTTT	CASSGGSTFEAFF
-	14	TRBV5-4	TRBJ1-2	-	TGTGCCAGCAGCTTGCCTCCAGGGGTGGGGGGCTACACCTTC	CASSLPPGVGGYTF
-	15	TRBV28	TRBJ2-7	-	TGTGCCAGCAGTTTAGACAGCGCCGGCTCCTACGAGCAGTACTTC	CASSLDSAGSYEQYF
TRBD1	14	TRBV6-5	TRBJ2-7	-	TGTGCCAGCAATGCCGGGACAGACTTCTACGAGCAGTACTTC	CASNAGTDFYEQYF
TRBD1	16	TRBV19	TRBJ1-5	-	TGTGCCAGTAGTCCCCGACAGGGGCCAGGCAATCAGCCCCAGCATTTT	CASSPRQGPGNQPQHF
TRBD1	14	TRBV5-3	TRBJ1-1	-	TGTGCCAGAAGCCCGGGACAGAAGAACACTGAAGCTTTCTTT	CARSPGQKNTEAFF
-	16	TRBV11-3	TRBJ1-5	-	TGTGCCAGCAGCTTAGATCTGGACATTAGCAATCAGCCCCAGCATTTT	CASSLDLDISNQPQHF
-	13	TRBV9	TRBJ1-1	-	TGTGCCAGCAGCTTTAACAGGAACACTGAAGCTTTCTTT	CASSFNRNTEAFF
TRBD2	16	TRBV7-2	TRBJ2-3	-	TGTGCCAGCAGCCCCACTAGCGGGGGATACACAGATACGCAGTATTTT	CASSPTSGGYTDTQYF
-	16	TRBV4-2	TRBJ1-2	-	TGTGCCAGCAGCCTTCAGGACTCATTCGGCAACTATGGCTACACCTTC	CASSLQDSFGNYGYTF
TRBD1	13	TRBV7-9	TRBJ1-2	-	TGTGCCAGCAGCGCAGACAGGGTCTATGGCTACACCTTC	CASSADRVYGYTF
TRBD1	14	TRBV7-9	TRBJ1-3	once	TGTGCCAGCAGCCCTTCAGGGGGTGGAAACACCATATATTTT	CASSPSGGGNTIYF
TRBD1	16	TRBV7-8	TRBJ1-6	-	TGTGCCAGCAGCTTAGTTCGACAGGGGGCGGGGTCACCCCTCCACTTT	CASSLVRQGAGSPLHF
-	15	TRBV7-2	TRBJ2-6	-	TGTGCCAGCAGCGGAGGGTCGACTGGGGCCAACGTCCTGACTTTC	CASSGGSTGANVLTF
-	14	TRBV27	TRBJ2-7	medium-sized	TGTGCCAGCAGTTTGAATGGCATGAGAGGCGAGCAGTACTTC	CASSLNGMRGEQYF
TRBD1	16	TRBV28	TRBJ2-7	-	TGTGCCAGCAGGCCAACCACCCGGACAGGGGGCTTCAAGCAGTACTTC	CASRPTTRTGGFKQYF
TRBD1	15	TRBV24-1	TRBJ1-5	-	TGTGCCACCAGTGACAGACAGGGGGGCAATCAGCCCCAGCATTTT	CATSDRQGGNQPQHF
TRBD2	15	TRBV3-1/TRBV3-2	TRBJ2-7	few	TGTGCCAGCAACCACGGCCTAGCGGGGGGCCACGAGCAGTACTTC	CASNHGLAGGHEQYF
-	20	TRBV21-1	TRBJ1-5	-	TGTGCCAGCACTCAGTCGCACTTCCTATCCGGGACAGGGGGTAATCAGCCCCAGCATTTT	CASTQSHFLSGTGGNQPQHF
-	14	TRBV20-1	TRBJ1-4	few	TGCAGTGCTAGTGTGGCGACAGGAGGAGAAAAACTGTTTTTT	CSASVATGGEKLFF
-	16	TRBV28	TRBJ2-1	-	TGTGCCAGCAGCCCCCGGAGCAGGGGATACAACAATGAGCAGTTCTTC	CASSPRSRGYNNEQFF
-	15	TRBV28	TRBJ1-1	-	TGTGCCAGCAGTTTTCCCCAGGGGAAGAGAACTGAAGCTTTCTTT	CASSFPQGKRTEAFF
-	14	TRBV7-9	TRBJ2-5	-	TGTGCCAGCAGCTTATCGGTTGCTCCCGAGACCCAGTACTTC	CASSLSVAPETQYF
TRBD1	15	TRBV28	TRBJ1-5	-	TGTGCCAGCAGTCCCCACAGGGGGGGTGATCAGCCCCAGCATTTT	CASSPHRGGDQPQHF
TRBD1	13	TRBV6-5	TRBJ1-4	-	TGTGCCACCGCGACAGGGGCTAATGAAAAACTGTTTTTT	CATATGANEKLFF
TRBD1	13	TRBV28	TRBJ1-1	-	TGTGCCAGCAGTGAGGACAGGACGACTGAAGCTTTCTTT	CASSEDRTTEAFF
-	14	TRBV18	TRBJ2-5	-	TGTGCCAGCTCACCACCGGAGGGGTTGGAGACCCAGTACTTC	CASSPPEGLETQYF
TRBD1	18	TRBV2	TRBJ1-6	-	TGTGCCAGCAGGGGACAGGGAAAGGCGGGTTCCTATAATTCACCCCTCCACTTT	CASRGQGKAGSYNSPLHF
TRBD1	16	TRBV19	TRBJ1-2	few	TGTGCCAGTAGTATAGAGCCCACGGGACAGGTAAACTCCTACACCTTC	CASSIEPTGQVNSYTF
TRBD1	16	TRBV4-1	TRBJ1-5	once	TGCGCCAGCAGCCAAGAAGGGACAGATTTAGGAAAGCCCCAGCATTTT	CASSQEGTDLGKPQHF
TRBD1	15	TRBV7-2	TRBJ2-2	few	TGTGCCAGCAGCCCAGAGGGGGCGTTAGCCCCGGAGCTGTTTTTT	CASSPEGALAPELFF
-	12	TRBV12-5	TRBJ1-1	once	TGTGCTAGTGGCGGCGGCCGGGGTGAAGCTTTCTTT	CASGGGRGEAFF